The following is a TCR beta chain sequence with its context. Its target is not known. A clone one base away is much larger, so this may be a read error. TCR beta CDR3 regions were amplified from RNA. The primer set for the first-round RT-PCR of the TCR CDR3 was HTBI. From the multiplex PCR reads, TCRdb called clonotypes with MiXCR, one entry per CDR3 protein. The data show roughly 420,000 distinct CDR3 sequences, around 16% seen once. The CDR3 is 12 amino acids. The V gene's germline CDR1 is KGHSH and CDR2 LQKENI. The V end was cut by 3 bases, the J end by 12 bases, with 12 bases between. The data derive from a study of T cells in Graves' hyperthyroidism and ophthalmopathy. Regarding the study as a whole: Ophthalmopathy was told apart from stable hyperthyroidism by a 13 V-J model.

The sequenced material came from blood. This TCR was sampled from a woman between 18 and 29 years old with Graves' hyperthyroidism. This rearrangement joins TRBV18 to TRBJ2-1; a weak D match, TRBD2 (5 bases). The CDR3 protein is CASSPGEYGQFF. The CDR3 DNA reads TGTGCCAGCTCACCCGGGGAGTATGGGCAGTTCTTC.